Listed below are T cell receptor beta chains from one sample, sequenced in a study of OX40 agonist ivuxolimab in advanced cancers. Libraries were prepared by immunoSEQ multiplex PCR; TCRdb keeps only in-frame clonotypes and omits some of them. The sample shows 90,000 to 100,000 clones, around nine tenths of them seen only once. The sample here was CD4+ or CD8+ T cells sorted from blood, taken in a trial of the OX40 agonist ivuxolimab. These TCRs come from an adult with an advanced solid tumor such as melanoma, head and neck, liver or kidney cancer. CDR3s include the opening cysteine and the closing phenylalanine or tryptophan. A D gene is named only where the DNA matches it firmly. Not all rows give a size; the values are once, few, many and, for expanded clones, a class.

J gene | clone size | D gene | V gene | CDR3 DNA | CDR3 protein
TRBJ2-7 | . | . | TRBV5-4 | TGTGCCAGCAGCTCAACCGGGACACTGAAGCAGTACTTC | CASSSTGTLKQYF
TRBJ1-4 | . | TRBD1 | TRBV7-2 | TGTGCCAGCAGCACCACGGGACAGAATAATGAAAAACTGTTTTTT | CASSTTGQNNEKLFF
TRBJ2-3 | . | . | TRBV9 | TGTGCCAGCAGCGTAGAGGGTGCAGATACGCAGTATTTT | CASSVEGADTQYF
TRBJ1-1 | . | . | TRBV6-5 | TGTGCCAGCAGATTACAGGGTACGAACACTGAAGCTTTCTTT | CASRLQGTNTEAFF
TRBJ1-5 | . | . | TRBV19 | TGTGCCAGTAGTATGTTCCTCAGGGGCAATCAGCCCCAGCATTTT | CASSMFLRGNQPQHF
TRBJ1-1 | . | . | TRBV6-6 | TGTGCCAGCAGTTACGGCAAAACTGAAGCTTTCTTT | CASSYGKTEAFF
TRBJ1-2 | . | TRBD1 | TRBV19 | TGTGCCAGTAGGAGCGGACAGGGAACCTATGGCTACACCTTC | CASRSGQGTYGYTF
TRBJ2-7 | . | . | TRBV6-5 | TGTGCCAGCAGTGATTTCTACGAGCAGTACTTC | CASSDFYEQYF
TRBJ1-1 | . | . | TRBV6-6 | TGTGCCAGCAGTTACGTCAGTGGTTACGGCACTGAAGCTTTCTTT | CASSYVSGYGTEAFF
TRBJ1-1 | . | TRBD1 | TRBV6-5 | TGTGCCAGCAGTTTCACAGGGGTAGGGACTGAAGCTTTCTTT | CASSFTGVGTEAFF
TRBJ2-2 | . | . | TRBV12-5 | TGTGCTAGCGCGACACCTAACACCGGGGAGCTGTTTTTT | CASATPNTGELFF
TRBJ2-1 | . | . | TRBV7-2 | TGTGCCAGCAGGGTTAAAGGACTTACGTACAATGAGCAGTTCTTC | CASRVKGLTYNEQFF
TRBJ1-5 | . | . | TRBV6-4 | TGTGCCAGCAGTGCTGGGGAGAGTCAGCCCCAGCATTTT | CASSAGESQPQHF
TRBJ2-7 | . | TRBD1 | TRBV10-3 | TGTGCCATCAGTACGCGGACAGGGAATCCTGACGAGCAGTACTTC | CAISTRTGNPDEQYF
TRBJ1-3 | . | . | TRBV6-5 | TGTGCCAGCAGTTACTCGGGCTACTCTGGAAACACCATATATTTT | CASSYSGYSGNTIYF
TRBJ2-1 | . | . | TRBV7-6 | TGTGCCAGCAGCTTAAGCGAAAGCTCCTACAATGAGCAGTTCTTC | CASSLSESSYNEQFF
TRBJ2-6 | . | . | TRBV7-9 | TGTGCCAGCAGCCAAAGGGGGAGCTCTGGGGCCAACGTCCTGACTTTC | CASSQRGSSGANVLTF
TRBJ2-7 | . | TRBD1 | TRBV27 | TGTGCCAGCAGTCGGACACCGGGACAGGGGAGGTGGGAGCAGTACTTC | CASSRTPGQGRWEQYF
TRBJ2-3 | . | . | TRBV2 | TGTGCCAGCAGTGAGGAGGCGGCTATATCGGCGGATACGCAGTATTTT | CASSEEAAISADTQYF
TRBJ2-1 | . | TRBD1 | TRBV5-1 | TGCGCCAGCAGCCCATCTCTTCAGGGGGCCTACAATGAGCAGTTCTTC | CASSPSLQGAYNEQFF
TRBJ2-7 | once | . | TRBV28 | TGTGCCAGCAGCCGACGCGGCAGAGCTTCCTACGAGCAGTACTTC | CASSRRGRASYEQYF
TRBJ1-1 | . | . | TRBV28 | TGTGCCAGCATTGTTAGGGGGGCCGGCACTGAAGCTTTCTTT | CASIVRGAGTEAFF
TRBJ2-3 | . | . | TRBV6-5 | TGTGCCAGCAGTTTAAGATTTAACACAGATACGCAGTATTTT | CASSLRFNTDTQYF
TRBJ1-2 | . | TRBD1 | TRBV9 | TGTGCCAGCAGCGTAGACGGGACAGGGGCCTATGGCTACACCTTC | CASSVDGTGAYGYTF
TRBJ1-6 | once | . | TRBV6-5 | TGTGCCAGCAGTTCCGGCCGGGTACAGGATTCACCCCTCCACTTT | CASSSGRVQDSPLHF
TRBJ1-2 | many | . | TRBV21-1 | TGTGCCACCCCTGGTAAGGTGGACTATGGCTACACCTTC | CATPGKVDYGYTF
TRBJ1-1 | . | . | TRBV28 | TGTGCCAGCAGTCTCCCCCTCCAGGCCACTGAAGCTTTCTTT | CASSLPLQATEAFF
TRBJ2-1 | . | . | TRBV2 | TGTGCCAGCAGATTGGGTGGATACGATGAGCAGTTCTTC | CASRLGGYDEQFF
TRBJ1-2 | . | TRBD1 | TRBV18 | TGTGCCAGCTCACCAAAACCCGACAGGGGGCAGGGAGGCTACACCTTC | CASSPKPDRGQGGYTF
TRBJ2-7 | . | . | TRBV5-5 | TGTGCCAGCAGCTTCGGGCGGCTCGAGCAGTACTTC | CASSFGRLEQYF
TRBJ2-6 | . | TRBD1 | TRBV5-4 | TGTGCCAGCAGCTTGGACAGGGGGCTTGGGGCCAACGTCCTGACTTTC | CASSLDRGLGANVLTF
TRBJ2-7 | . | . | TRBV5-5 | TGTGCCAGCAGCCCTACGGACGGAGGAGCTACGAGGCAGTACTTC | CASSPTDGGATRQYF
TRBJ1-1 | . | TRBD1 | TRBV10-3 | TGTGCCATCAGCAATCAGGGACAGGGACTCTTCTTT | CAISNQGQGLFF
TRBJ1-5 | . | TRBD1 | TRBV29-1 | TGCAGCGTCCAGGACAGGGGTCAGCCCCAGCATTTT | CSVQDRGQPQHF
TRBJ1-2 | once | TRBD1 | TRBV5-6 | TGTGCCAGCAGTAAGGGGGCGTCGGGCTACACCTTC | CASSKGASGYTF
TRBJ1-5 | . | . | TRBV18 | TGTGCCAGCTCCGGGACTGATAGCAATCAGCCCCAGCATTTT | CASSGTDSNQPQHF
TRBJ2-3 | . | TRBD2 | TRBV7-8 | TGTGCCAGCAGCTCCGGGACTAGTTCCTCCAGCACAGATACGCAGTATTTT | CASSSGTSSSSTDTQYF
TRBJ1-1 | . | TRBD1 | TRBV6-4 | TGTGCCAGCAGCCCAAGACAGGGAAGCACTGAAGCTTTCTTT | CASSPRQGSTEAFF
TRBJ2-7 | . | TRBD1 | TRBV6-5 | TGTGCCAGCAGTTACGGGGACAGGAACTACGAGCAGTACTTC | CASSYGDRNYEQYF
TRBJ2-7 | . | TRBD2 | TRBV19 | TGTGCCAGTAGTACGGCCCTGGCGAGGGCGGGAGGGGACGAGCAGTACTTC | CASSTALARAGGDEQYF
TRBJ2-1 | . | TRBD2 | TRBV19 | TGTGCCAGTAGACCCCAAATAGCGGGAGAGAATGAGCAGTTCTTC | CASRPQIAGENEQFF
TRBJ1-2 | . | TRBD1 | TRBV6-4 | TGTGCCACCCCGGGTCGGGACAGGGTCCATGGCTACACCTTC | CATPGRDRVHGYTF
TRBJ1-5 | . | TRBD1 | TRBV23-1 | TGCGCCAGCAGTCTTGCTAGAAGGGACAGGGTCTATCAGCCCCAGCATTTT | CASSLARRDRVYQPQHF
TRBJ2-3 | once | . | TRBV6-5 | TGTGCCAGCAGTAGGTCATTAACATATAATACGCAGTATTTT | CASSRSLTYNTQYF
TRBJ2-7 | . | TRBD1 | TRBV29-1 | TGCAGCGTTGGGGGCCGGGACAGGGACGAGCAGTACTTC | CSVGGRDRDEQYF
TRBJ1-5 | . | . | TRBV6-6 | TGTGCCAGCAGTCCGGGCCAGCGGGGGGCCCAGCATTTT | CASSPGQRGAQHF
TRBJ1-6 | . | TRBD1 | TRBV6-1 | TGTGCCAGCAGTGAAACGGACAGGGCTTCACCCCTCCACTTT | CASSETDRASPLHF
TRBJ1-3 | . | . | TRBV7-9 | TGTGCCAGCAGTTCGCGGGGAGTGAACACCATATATTTT | CASSSRGVNTIYF
TRBJ1-6 | once | TRBD1 | TRBV20-1 | TGCAGTGCCAGTGACAGGGGAGCCCTCCACTTT | CSASDRGALHF
TRBJ2-1 | once | . | TRBV5-1 | TGCGCCAGCAGCTCCTCCGGGCGGGCAGGGAACAACAATGAGCAGTTCTTC | CASSSSGRAGNNNEQFF
TRBJ2-1 | . | TRBD2 | TRBV11-2 | TGTGCCAGCAGCTTAGTGGGACTAGCGGGAGTATCGGTACACAATGAGCAGTTCTTC | CASSLVGLAGVSVHNEQFF
TRBJ2-3 | once | . | TRBV4-1 | TGCGCCAGCAGCCAAGGTGTCTCGCGGGATACGCAGTATTTT | CASSQGVSRDTQYF
TRBJ2-5 | once | . | TRBV7-9 | TGTGCCAGCAGCCCCCCGGTGCACCAAGAGACCCAGTACTTC | CASSPPVHQETQYF
TRBJ1-2 | . | . | TRBV2 | TGTGCCAGCAGTCCTGGGGGAGGGGGAGTACTCAACTATGGCTACACCTTC | CASSPGGGGVLNYGYTF
TRBJ2-3 | . | . | TRBV7-9 | TGTGCCAGCAGCCGGACAGTTGAAGCAGATACGCAGTATTTT | CASSRTVEADTQYF
TRBJ2-1 | . | . | TRBV6-5 | TGTGCCAGCAGTTCTGCGGTAGGCGTCAATGAGCAGTTCTTC | CASSSAVGVNEQFF
TRBJ2-1 | . | . | TRBV29-1 | TGCAGCGTCGAAAGGTGGCAGGACAATGAGCAGTTCTTC | CSVERWQDNEQFF
TRBJ1-3 | once | TRBD1 | TRBV7-6 | TGTGCCAGCAGCTTCGGACAGGGGTTGAACACCATATATTTT | CASSFGQGLNTIYF